This T cell receptor (beta chain) was obtained from a study of blood T cell repertoires in COVID-19 (TCRdb year 2020). Turning to the overall study: Samples covering the acute and convalescent phases of COVID-19 were provided by collaborators in the United States, Italy and Spain. Where available, HLA class I and class II types were obtained from metadata supplied by the sample provider rather than from assay-based typing. The prospective study material was composed of cDNA or gDNA derived from T cells, B-cell-depleted T cells, or PBMCs. The sample metadata nearly always contained a de-identified subject ID, COVID-19 status, age in years and sex. The samples were drawn from the first 160 participants of the ongoing ImmuneRACE study and from under 1,500 subjects provided by 6 global collaborators. Deeply sampled blood TCRbeta repertoires from subjects exposed to, actively infected with, or recovered from COVID-19 were included in the dataset. The repertoires were made available in a free public database intended to serve as a resource for research on the immune response to SARS-CoV-2. The paper as a whole reports these results and caveats: Clinical and demographic metadata were provided uncurated, with the amount varying by source and participant.

TCRbeta CDR3 regions were amplified from genomic DNA by means of the immunoSEQ Assay, a bias-controlled multiplex PCR. As for the authors' bioinformatics: The number of nucleated cells in each sample was estimated from the amplification of reference gene primers within the assay. To quantify the absolute abundance of each unique TCRbeta CDR3 rearrangement, sequence reads were collapsed and filtered. For each sample, productive Simpson clonality was calculated by taking the square root of Simpson's diversity index across productive rearrangements. TCRdb stores this immuneACCESS table with in-frame sequences only. Part of the clones is absent; in the studies checked, under half of the shortfall reflects unresolved V genes, and no reason is known for the rest. The V and J calls and clone size were taken over from that table, and D and trimming were inferred from the DNA. The sample data list 300,000 to 400,000 clones, and around nine tenths of these were observed just once. Roughly 6.6% of the sample is in the top ten clones.

Trimming takes 2 bases off V and 1 base off J; junction bases not matched to a gene: 8. Measured from the cysteine to the phenylalanine, the CDR3 is 16 residues long. Only the CDR3 portion is preserved as DNA: 48 bases, with reading frame beginning at the first base. Based on the germline V gene, the CDR1 and CDR2 sequences are SGHTA and FQGNSA. One collaborating source in Seattle enrolled patients during active infection and followed them longitudinally through the course of disease. The collaborating institutions used their own protocols to collect whole blood in K2EDTA tubes. For TCRbeta analysis, collaborators shipped samples as frozen whole blood, isolated PBMCs, or DNA extracted from either of those sample types. Turning to this clone: Its recognized antigen is unknown. Base qualities are missing; no much larger clone stands one base away.

The V gene is TRBV7-2 and the J gene is TRBJ2-7; 7 bases in the junction line up with TRBD2. The receptor was derived from a woman between 65 and 79 years old with COVID-19, enrolled during active disease. The sequenced sample consisted of peripheral blood. CDR3 loop: CASSLRAGDSSYEQYF. The DNA sequence is TGTGCCAGCAGCTTACGGGCGGGGGATTCGTCCTACGAGCAGTACTTC.